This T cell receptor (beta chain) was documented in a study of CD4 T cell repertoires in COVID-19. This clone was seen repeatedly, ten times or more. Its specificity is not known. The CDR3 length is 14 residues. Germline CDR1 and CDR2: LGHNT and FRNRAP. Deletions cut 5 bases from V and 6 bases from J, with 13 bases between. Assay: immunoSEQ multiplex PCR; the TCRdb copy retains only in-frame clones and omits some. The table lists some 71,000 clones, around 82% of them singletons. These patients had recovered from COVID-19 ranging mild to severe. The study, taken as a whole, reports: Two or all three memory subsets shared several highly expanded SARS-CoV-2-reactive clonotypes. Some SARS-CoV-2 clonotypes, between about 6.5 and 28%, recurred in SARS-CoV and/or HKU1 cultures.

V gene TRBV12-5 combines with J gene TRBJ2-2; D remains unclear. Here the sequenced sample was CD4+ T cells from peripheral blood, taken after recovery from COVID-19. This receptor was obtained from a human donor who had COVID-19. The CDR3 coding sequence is TGTGCTAGTGGTCCTTCGGGCAATCCCGGGGAGCTGTTTTTT. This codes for CASGPSGNPGELFF.